The clone carrying this TCR beta chain has a count of ten or more. What it recognizes is unknown. This record comes from a study of T-cell reconstitution after alpha-beta-depleted transplantation in children. Study-level findings and limits: After transplant, high TCRbeta diversity at day 60 in some patients arose from surviving recipient T cells and thymic progenitors. Several hundred rapidly expanded clones from non-depleted graft cells reportedly supplied alpha-beta T cells about two months post-transplant. A year had passed since transplant, and T-cell counts and diversity by then came mostly from newly produced T cells.

Using unique molecular identifiers, the investigators prepared the TCRbeta library. TCRdb fed the PCR reads into MiXCR, producing one record per CDR3 protein. Of 250,000 to 300,000 distinct CDR3 sequences in the sample, roughly 7.8% are singletons; the top ten hold 9.1%. Trimming took off 0 bases at V and 1 base at J, with 9 bases between the two ends. CDR1 and CDR2 (germline): LGHNA, YSLEER. The CDR3 runs 15 residues. The sequencing used peripheral blood, collected 360 days after TCRalphabeta/CD19-depleted stem cell transplant. The chain has TRBV4-3 and TRBJ1-1; D remains unclear. This sequence was found in a female patient aged 2 to 10 who had a stem cell transplant for Fanconi anemia, so the T cells may come from the graft donor. The CDR3 coding sequence is TGCGCCAGCAGCCAAGATCTGTTAGCGAACACTGAAGCTTTCTTT. It translates to CASSQDLLANTEAFF.